The 29 T cell receptor beta chains below were found in one sample sequenced in a study of blood T cell repertoires in COVID-19. Measured with immunoSEQ multiplex PCR; TCRdb has only the in-frame clones, and not every one. Of some 190,000 clones listed, under 90% are singletons. The sample taken for sequencing was peripheral blood. The source of these receptors is a human donor in a cohort sampled during active COVID-19.

The chain carries TRBV10-3 and TRBJ2-7; weak D call: TRBD1 (6 bases). Trimming stripped 1 base from V and 2 bases from J, with 9 bases between. The CDR3 has 14 residues. In germline, CDR1 is ENHRY, CDR2 SYGVKD. This CDR3 is CAISEFRGAYEQYV. For the CDR3, the DNA is TGTGCCATCAGTGAGTTCAGGGGCGCCTACGAGCAGTACGTC.

The genes are TRBV2 and TRBJ1-4; 8 bases line up with TRBD1. CDR1 and CDR2 (germline): SNHLY, FYNNEI. The CDR3 runs to 16 residues. J lost 0 bases, V lost 6 bases, and 6 bases had no gene match. Here the CDR3 reads CASSQGASATNEKLFF. The CDR3 DNA reads TGTGCCAGCAGCCAGGGGGCTTCTGCAACTAATGAAAAACTGTTTTTT. The full variable domain, with the rest looked up from reference TRBV2 and TRBJ1-4, is EPEVTQTPSHQVTQMGQEVILRCVPISNHLYFYWYRQILGQKVEFLVSFYNNEISEKSEIFDDQFSVERPDGSNFTLKIRSTKLEDSAMYFCASSQGASATNEKLFFGSGTQLSVL.

The rearrangement joins TRBV5-1 to TRBJ2-4; D is perhaps TRBD2 (6 bases). CDR3 size: 16 residues. V lost 0 bases, J lost 5 bases, and 15 bases lay in between. Germline V gives CDR1 SGHRS, CDR2 YFSETQ. In DNA form, the CDR3 reads TGCGCCAGCAGCTTGGGAGGCGGGGCCAGGCAAAACATTCAGTACTTC. It is translated as CASSLGGGARQNIQYF.

A single count supports this clone. The chain uses TRBV11-2 and TRBJ2-1; the D gene is possibly TRBD2 (7 bases). Germline V lookup: CDR1 SGHAT, CDR2 FQNNGV. There are 15 residues in the CDR3. Trimming cost V 5 bases and J 0 bases, with 11 bases left between them. CDR3 bases: TGTGCCAGCAGCCGAGGGGGGGTCTCCTACAATGAGCAGTTCTTC. This gives the protein CASSRGGVSYNEQFF.

The rearrangement joins TRBV29-1 to TRBJ2-3, with D possibly matching TRBD1 (6 bases). V lost 7 bases, J lost 1 base, and 12 bases lay in between. The germline V gene encodes CDR1 SQVTM and CDR2 ANQGSEA. The CDR3 loop spans 13 amino acids. In DNA form, the CDR3 reads TGCAGCGGTACAGGGAAGCGCACAGATACGCAGTATTTT. This gives the protein CSGTGKRTDTQYF.

The chain joins TRBV5-1 to TRBJ1-3, with 7 nucleotides matching TRBD1. CDR3 length equals 15 residues. The germline V gene has CDR1 SGHRS and CDR2 YFSETQ. V shed 0 bases and J 4 bases; nucleotides not matched to a gene: 4. This CDR3 is CASSLDGGGGNTIYF. CDR3 bases: TGCGCCAGCAGCTTGGACGGAGGGGGCGGAAACACCATATATTTT.

The V gene is TRBV5-1, the J gene TRBJ1-4; D perhaps matches TRBD1 (5 bases). This CDR3 spans 13 amino acids. The germline V gene has CDR1 SGHRS and CDR2 YFSETQ. The V gene lost 3 bases and the J gene lost 4 bases, with 7 bases spanning the gap. Here the CDR3 reads CASSSTVNEKLFF. The CDR3 DNA reads as TGCGCCAGCAGCTCGACAGTTAATGAAAAACTGTTTTTT.

The J gene is TRBJ1-6, the V gene TRBV2; D ambiguous. V lost 6 bases, J lost 10 bases, and 13 bases lay in between. The CDR3 extends over 13 amino acids. CDR1 SNHLY and CDR2 FYNNEI come from the germline V gene. Written as DNA, the CDR3 is TGTGCCAGCAGAGGCACCCCCGGGTCACCCCTCCACTTT. Translation: CASRGTPGSPLHF.

This clone appeared a single time. The chain combines TRBV5-1 with TRBJ2-5; 9 nucleotides agree with TRBD1. The CDR3 loop spans 13 amino acids. Trimming at V came to 6 bases and at J to 2 bases, leaving 2 bases not matched to a gene. Germline CDR1 and CDR2: SGHRS and YFSETQ. CDR3 DNA sequence: TGCGCCAGCAAAGGGACAGGGCAAGAGACCCAGTACTTC. Its protein is CASKGTGQETQYF.

V and J are TRBV18 and TRBJ2-5; weak D call: TRBD1 (6 bases). The CDR3 sequence is 14 residues long. Germline V CDR1 and CDR2: KGHSH, LQKENI. Trimming pared 4 bases from V and 7 bases from J, leaving 16 bases between. For the CDR3, the DNA is TGTGCCAGCTCACTAGGGACACCTAAGGGGACCCAGTACTTC. As protein: CASSLGTPKGTQYF.

The rearrangement uses TRBV3-1 (or the pseudogene TRBV3-2) and TRBJ2-4; no reliable D call. The CDR3 covers 12 residues. Germline V gene data show CDR1 as LGHDT and CDR2 as YNNKEL (reference sequence). V was clipped by 4 bases and J by 9 bases, with 10 bases between them. The CDR3 loop reads CASSLGFGIQYF. CDR3 nucleotides: TGTGCCAGCAGCCTCGGGTTCGGCATTCAGTACTTC.

This clone showed up just once. The J gene is TRBJ2-7, the V gene TRBV11-1; 8 nucleotides line up with TRBD1. The CDR3 covers 15 residues. The germline V gene encodes CDR1 SGHAT and CDR2 FQDESV (reference sequence). J was trimmed by 3 bases and V by 1 base; bases with no gene match: 5. The CDR3 reads CASSLVGTGVYEQYF. The CDR3 DNA reads TGTGCCAGCAGCTTAGTCGGGACAGGAGTCTACGAGCAGTACTTC.

The V and J genes are TRBV27 and TRBJ1-1, with D perhaps matching TRBD1 (6 bases). Germline assignment: CDR1 MNHEY and CDR2 SMNVEV (reference sequence). The CDR3 length is 16 residues. The V end was cut by 2 bases, the J end by 6 bases, with 19 bases between. Written as DNA, the CDR3 is TGTGCCAGCAGTTTAAGACCAGGGGCAAGACTCGCTGAAGCTTTCTTT. Its protein product is CASSLRPGARLAEAFF.

The rearrangement links TRBV5-6 to TRBJ2-7, with D perhaps TRBD2 (5 bases). Germline loops: CDR1 SGHDT, CDR2 YYEEEE. The V and J ends lost 0 bases and 0 bases respectively, with 7 bases between them. The CDR3 is made up of 14 amino acids. CDR3 nucleotides: TGTGCCAGCAGCTTGGGAGGGATCTCCTACGAGCAGTACTTC. Protein sequence: CASSLGGISYEQYF. The full variable domain, its missing parts supplied by reference TRBV5-6 and TRBJ2-7, is DAGVTQSPTHLIKTRGQQVTLRCSPKSGHDTVSWYQQALGQGPQFIFQYYEEEERQRGNFPDRFSGHQFPNYSSELNVNALLLGDSALYLCASSLGGISYEQYFGPGTRLTVT.

This rearrangement joins TRBV28 to TRBJ2-5; possible D gene TRBD2, 5 bases. The CDR3 sequence is 14 residues long. Between the trimmed V and J ends, which lost 3 bases and 10 bases, there was a span of 18 bases. CDR1 is MDHEN and CDR2 is SYDVKM in the germline V gene. CDR3 coding DNA: TGTGCCAGCAGTTTGGGTATGCCTCCTCGGGGCCAGTACTTC. Translation gives CASSLGMPPRGQYF. Variable domain in full (rest from reference TRBV28 and TRBJ2-5): DVKVTQSSRYLVKRTGEKVFLECVQDMDHENMFWYRQDPGLGLRLIYFSYDVKMKEKGDIPEGYSVSREKKERFSLILESASTNQTSMYLCASSLGMPPRGQYFGPGTRLLVL.

This clone was observed once. V gene TRBV28 combines with J gene TRBJ2-6; D unresolved. V was shortened by 3 bases and J by 0 bases, with 6 bases between the two germline ends. CDR1 and CDR2 (germline): MDHEN, SYDVKM. CDR3 length equals 15 residues. The CDR3 reads CASSFRDSGANVLTF. CDR3 bases: TGTGCCAGCAGTTTTAGAGACTCTGGGGCCAACGTCCTGACTTTC.

This chain connects TRBV4-2 to TRBJ1-2, with TRBD1 matching 8 bases. This CDR3 region has 13 residues. Germline lookup yields CDR1 LGHNA and CDR2 YNFKEQ. J gave up 9 bases and V 3 bases, and 6 bases lay outside the gene matches. DNA for the CDR3: TGTGCCAGCAGCCAGACAGGGGTAGGGAGCTACACCTTC. Amino acid sequence: CASSQTGVGSYTF.

The chain recombines TRBV5-1 with TRBJ2-7, with no clear D. Between the trimmed V and J ends, which lost 2 bases and 0 bases, there was a span of 9 bases. CDR1 is SGHRS and CDR2 is YFSETQ in the germline V gene. The CDR3 contains 14 residues. DNA for the CDR3: TGCGCCAGCAGCTTCTCGCCCAGCTCCTACGAGCAGTACTTC. Translation: CASSFSPSSYEQYF. The whole variable domain, filled in from reference TRBV5-1 and TRBJ2-7, reads KAGVTQTPRYLIKTRGQQVTLSCSPISGHRSVSWYQQTPGQGLQFLFEYFSETQRNKGNFPGRFSGRQFSNSRSEMNVSTLELGDSALYLCASSFSPSSYEQYFGPGTRLTVT.

The chain is built from TRBV24-1 and TRBJ2-1, with 11 bases matching TRBD2. This CDR3 comprises 16 residues. Germline-derived CDR1 and CDR2 are KGHDR and SFDVKD. Losses at the gene ends were 9 bases for V and 8 bases for J; bases not matched to a gene: 14. CDR3 loop: CATQGVGLAVGYEQFF. In nucleotides, the CDR3 is TGTGCCACCCAGGGTGTGGGACTAGCGGTCGGGTATGAGCAGTTCTTC.

The V and J genes are TRBV6-4 and TRBJ1-1, with a weak D call TRBD1 (6 bases). The CDR3 sequence is 14 residues long. Trimming stripped 4 bases from V and 0 bases from J, with 9 bases between. The germline gives CDR1 MRHNA, CDR2 SNTAGT. The CDR3 here is CASSVDRMNTEAFF. Written as DNA, the CDR3 is TGTGCCAGCAGTGTTGACAGGATGAACACTGAAGCTTTCTTT.

This clone came up once. V gene TRBV27 combines with J gene TRBJ2-1; TRBD2 agrees at 7 bases. From germline, CDR1 is MNHEY and CDR2 SMNVEV (reference sequence). The CDR3 is made up of 16 amino acids. Trimming took 4 bases from V and 8 from J; bases not matched to a gene: 14. Here the CDR3 DNA reads TGTGCCAGCAGTTCTAAAGGCGGGAGTCTGGTCTATGAGCAGTTCTTC. The encoded protein is CASSSKGGSLVYEQFF.

The J gene is TRBJ2-5, the V gene TRBV12-3 or TRBV12-4; maybe TRBD1 (5 bases). This CDR3 comprises 13 residues. V lost 8 bases and J 4 bases, leaving 14 bases between the germline ends. The CDR3 DNA is TGTGCCAGCGGTGGCCGCAGGGCAGAGACCCAGTACTTC. Translated, it gives CASGGRRAETQYF.

The chain recombines TRBV9 with TRBJ2-5; 7 positions agree with TRBD2. Germline CDR1 and CDR2: SGDLS and YYNGEE. With 3 bases clipped from V and 4 bases from J, the junction kept 6 bases outside the gene matches. The CDR3 contains 14 residues. This CDR3 is CASSELLATETQYF. The CDR3 DNA reads as TGTGCCAGCAGCGAATTACTAGCGACAGAGACCCAGTACTTC.

The chain carries TRBV11-3 and TRBJ2-7; 8 nucleotides agree with TRBD1. The germline gives CDR1 SGHNT, CDR2 YENEEA. CDR3 length: 15 amino acids. The V gene end was trimmed by 5 bases and the J gene end by 4 bases; junction bases not matched to a gene: 10. The CDR3 coding sequence is TGTGCCAGCAGCCTAAGACAGGGGCAAGCTTACGAGCAGTACTTC. Translation gives CASSLRQGQAYEQYF.

The chain has TRBV6-1 and TRBJ2-1; TRBD1 aligns across 9 bases. The CDR3 consists of 17 residues. CDR1 is MNHNS and CDR2 is SASEGT in the germline V gene. The V segment lost 0 bases and the J segment 8 bases; nucleotides outside the gene matches: 11. This chain's CDR3 is CASSEAGTGFSRDEQFF. CDR3 DNA: TGTGCCAGCAGTGAAGCCGGGACAGGGTTCTCTCGGGATGAGCAGTTCTTC.

This clone was detected a few times. The chain recombines TRBV9 with TRBJ2-1; D is undetermined. The CDR3 has 13 residues. V shed 1 base and J shed 9 bases, with 11 bases lying between them. Germline CDR1 reads SGDLS; CDR2 reads YYNGEE. For the CDR3, the DNA is TGTGCCAGCAGCGTATCCGACTCGAGTGAGCAGTTCTTC. Its protein is CASSVSDSSEQFF. Full variable domain (remainder filled in from reference TRBV9 and TRBJ2-1): DSGVTQTPKHLITATGQRVTLRCSPRSGDLSVYWYQQSLDQGLQFLIQYYNGEERAKGNILERFSAQQFPDLHSELNLSSLELGDSALYFCASSVSDSSEQFFGPGTRLTVL.

J is TRBJ1-5 and V is TRBV19; 10 bases agree with TRBD1. The CDR3 sequence is 17 residues long. Germline CDR1 and CDR2: LNHDA and SQIVND (reference sequence). V trimming: 5 bases; J trimming: 5 bases; junction bases outside the gene matches: 12. The CDR3 reads CASSPGQGTPLDQPQHF. In DNA form, the CDR3 reads TGTGCCAGTAGTCCGGGACAGGGGACCCCTCTGGATCAGCCCCAGCATTTT.

The V and J genes are TRBV29-1 and TRBJ2-1, with 7 bases fitting TRBD2. The CDR3 extends over 13 amino acids. V was pared by 5 bases and J by 2 bases, with 3 bases of the junction left unmatched. The V gene's germline CDR1 is SQVTM and CDR2 ANQGSEA. CDR3 DNA sequence: TGCAGCGTTCGGGGGAGGGCCTACAATGAGCAGTTCTTC. It translates to CSVRGRAYNEQFF.

The chain uses TRBV18 and TRBJ2-1; D may be TRBD1 (5 bases). The CDR3 covers 18 residues. CDR1 and CDR2 (germline): KGHSH, LQKENI. The ends were cut back, 0 bases at V and 5 bases at J, with 20 bases in the middle. DNA of the CDR3: TGTGCCAGCTCACCACCGGCTAGGGGCCCCTTAAGGCACAATGAGCAGTTCTTC. This translates into CASSPPARGPLRHNEQFF.